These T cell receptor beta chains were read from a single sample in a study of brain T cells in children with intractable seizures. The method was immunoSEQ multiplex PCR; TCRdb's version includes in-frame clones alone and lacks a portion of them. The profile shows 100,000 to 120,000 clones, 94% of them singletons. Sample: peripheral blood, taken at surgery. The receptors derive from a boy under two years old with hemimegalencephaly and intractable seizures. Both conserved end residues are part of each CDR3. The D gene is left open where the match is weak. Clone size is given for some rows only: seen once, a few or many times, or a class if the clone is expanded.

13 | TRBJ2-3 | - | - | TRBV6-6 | TGTGCCAGCAGCCAGGGACCAGGGGATACGCAGTATTTT | CASSQGPGDTQYF
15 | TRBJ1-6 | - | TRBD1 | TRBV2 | TGTGCCAGCAAGTGGGACAGAACCGTTAATTCACCCCTCCACTTT | CASKWDRTVNSPLHF
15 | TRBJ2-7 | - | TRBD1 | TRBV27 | TGTGCCAGCAGTCCTCGGACAGGGGTGAGGGGCGAGCAGTACTTC | CASSPRTGVRGEQYF
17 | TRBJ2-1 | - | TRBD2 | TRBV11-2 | TGTGCCAGCAGCCCGAGGGTACTAGCGGGAGGGATCGTACCGCAGTTCTTC | CASSPRVLAGGIVPQFF
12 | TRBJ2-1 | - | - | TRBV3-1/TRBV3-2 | TGTGCCAGCAGCCAGCGGGCCAATGAGCAGTTCTTC | CASSQRANEQFF
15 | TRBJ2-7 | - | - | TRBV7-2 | TGTGCCAGCAGCTTGAGGGAGCTGACATCCTACGAGCAGTACTTC | CASSLRELTSYEQYF
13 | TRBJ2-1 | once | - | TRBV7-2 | TGTGCCAGCAGACAGGGAATCTACAATGAGCAGTTCTTC | CASRQGIYNEQFF
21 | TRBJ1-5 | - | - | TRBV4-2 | TGTGCCAGCAGCCAAGATCTTAGTGGGCGAAATAACGCGAGGGCGCGGCAGCCCCAGCATTTT | CASSQDLSGRNNARARQPQHF
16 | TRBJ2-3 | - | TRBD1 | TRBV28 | TGTGCCAGCAGTGCAGGGACAGGCCACCGCACAGATACGCAGTATTTT | CASSAGTGHRTDTQYF
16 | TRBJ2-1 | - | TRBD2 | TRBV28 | TGTGCCAGCAGGTTCCCAGGGACTAGCGGGAAAAATGAGCAGTTCTTC | CASRFPGTSGKNEQFF
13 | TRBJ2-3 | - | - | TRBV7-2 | TGTGCCAGCAGCCATATACGCACAGATACGCAGTATTTT | CASSHIRTDTQYF
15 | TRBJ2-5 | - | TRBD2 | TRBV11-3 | TGTGCCAGCAGCTCCCAAGCGGGAGGGCTGGAGACCCAGTACTTC | CASSSQAGGLETQYF
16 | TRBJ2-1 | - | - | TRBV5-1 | TGCGCCAGCAGCTTGCGCAGCGGGCCCTCCTACAATGAGCAGTTCTTC | CASSLRSGPSYNEQFF
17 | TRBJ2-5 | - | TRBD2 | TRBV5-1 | TGCGCCAGCAGCTTTTCGAGACTAGCGGGAGGGCGCGAGACCCAGTACTTC | CASSFSRLAGGRETQYF